What follows is one TCR beta chain and its context. Only in-frame clones appear in the TCRdb table, and some are missing; sequencing was by immunoSEQ multiplex PCR. The sample gives about 75,000 clones, approximately 95% of which show up once; less than 0.15% is in the top ten. This record comes from a study of T cell changes during pregnancy in multiple sclerosis. Germline V gene sequence: CDR1 MNHEY, CDR2 SVGAGI. Trimming took 2 bases from V and 2 from J, leaving 12 bases between them. The CDR3 runs to 15 residues. This TCR came from a female donor with multiple sclerosis, enrolled in a pregnancy study. The chain has TRBV6-5 and TRBJ1-2; D not certain. The material sequenced was CD4+ T cells from peripheral blood mononuclear cells, taken after pregnancy. The CDR3 sequence is CASSYGLSSNYGYTF. The CDR3 DNA follows: TGTGCCAGCAGTTACGGGCTGAGTTCCAACTATGGCTACACCTTC.